This T cell receptor (beta chain) was obtained from a study of blood T cell repertoires in COVID-19. Study-level information: The samples span acute and convalescent COVID-19 from the United States, Italy and Spain.

Cohorts were determined from participant-reported clinical history. A PCR-confirmed or clinician-diagnosed COVID-19 case had contacted exposed participants within 2 weeks of entry. The CDR3 is made up of 13 amino acids. In germline, CDR1 is LNHDA, CDR2 SQIVND (reference sequence). The V gene end was trimmed by 5 bases and the J gene end by 4 bases; junction bases not matched to a gene: 4. TCRdb's table, derived via immunoSEQ multiplex PCR, lists solely in-frame clones and lacks some. Among some 270,000 clones listed, under 95% were seen once. Sequenced input: PBMCs or T cells enriched from blood (not recorded which). The V call is TRBV19, the J call TRBJ1-1; 7 bases align to TRBD1. This clonotype originated in a man aged 35-49 years who had been exposed to COVID-19. CDR3 protein: CASSDTGATEAFF. CDR3 sequence (DNA): TGTGCCAGTAGTGACACAGGGGCCACTGAAGCTTTCTTT. Combining the CDR3 with reference TRBV19 and TRBJ1-1 gives the whole variable domain DGGITQSPKYLFRKEGQNVTLSCEQNLNHDAMYWYRQDPGQGLRLIYYSQIVNDFQKGDIAEGYSVSREKKESFPLTVTSAQKNPTAFYLCASSDTGATEAFFGQGTRLTVV.